This is a list of T cell receptor beta chains from one sample in a study of cytotoxic CD8 clonotypes in ibrutinib-treated CLL. Profiling relied on immunoSEQ multiplex PCR, and the TCRdb table lists in-frame clones only, not all of them. Here the sample spans around 330,000 clones, approximately 67% being singletons. The starting material was PBMCs, obtained after 36 months of ibrutinib treatment. The receptors derive from a human donor with chronic lymphocytic leukemia. Each CDR3 is given with its conserved first and last residue. The D gene is left open where the match is weak. The size entry is marked missing in some rows and otherwise reads once, few, many or a size class.

clone_size j_call d_call v_call cdr3_aa cdr3_nt
. TRBJ2-7 TRBD1 TRBV5-5 CASSGAVSGQGESYYEQYF TGTGCCAGCAGCGGAGCAGTTTCTGGGCAGGGGGAATCATACTACGAGCAGTACTTC
once TRBJ2-7 TRBD1 TRBV7-2 CASSLGGQGSYEQYF TGTGCCAGCAGCTTAGGGGGACAGGGGTCGTACGAGCAGTACTTC
once TRBJ1-1 . TRBV18 CASSLAAVNTEAFF TGTGCCAGCTCACTCGCCGCGGTGAACACTGAAGCTTTCTTT
few TRBJ2-6 TRBD1 TRBV27 CASSWRTGIGANVLTF TGTGCCAGCAGTTGGCGGACAGGGATTGGGGCCAACGTCCTGACTTTC
. TRBJ1-1 . TRBV28 CASRGPNTEAFF TGTGCCAGTAGGGGCCCGAACACTGAAGCTTTCTTT
few TRBJ2-2 . TRBV5-1 CASSLGQRTGELFF TGCGCCAGCAGCTTGGGACAGCGCACCGGGGAGCTGTTTTTT
. TRBJ2-3 TRBD2 TRBV28 CASSLHGTSGSGQYF TGTGCCAGCAGTTTACATGGGACTAGCGGGAGTGGGCAGTATTTT
. TRBJ2-7 . TRBV25-1 CASSESGSYEQYF TGTGCCAGCAGTGAATCGGGCTCCTACGAGCAGTACTTC
. TRBJ1-2 . TRBV9 CASSVDEGDGYTF TGTGCCAGCAGCGTAGACGAGGGCGATGGCTACACCTTC
. TRBJ2-5 TRBD2 TRBV7-3 CASSSGTSGETQYF TGTGCCAGCAGCTCGGGGACTAGCGGGGAGACCCAGTACTTC
. TRBJ2-1 . TRBV11-2 CASSLVAGHGDEQFF TGTGCCAGCAGCTTAGTGGCGGGACACGGCGATGAGCAGTTCTTC
. TRBJ2-7 . TRBV11-2 CASSLGGEWSYEQYF TGTGCCAGCAGCTTAGGGGGGGAATGGTCCTACGAGCAGTACTTC
. TRBJ2-7 . TRBV11-2 CASSRSWGKGDYEQYF TGTGCCAGCAGCCGGTCGTGGGGGAAGGGCGACTACGAGCAGTACTTC
. TRBJ2-7 . TRBV13 CASSPTGFPYEQYF TGTGCCAGCAGCCCCACAGGGTTCCCCTACGAGCAGTACTTC
few TRBJ1-1 . TRBV9 CASSVEIAGGTEAFF TGTGCCAGCAGCGTAGAGATTGCCGGGGGCACTGAAGCTTTCTTT
. TRBJ2-7 TRBD1 TRBV2 CASSEAGTGGFEQYF TGTGCCAGCAGTGAAGCGGGAACAGGGGGCTTCGAGCAGTACTTC
. TRBJ2-1 TRBD2 TRBV25-1 CASSFGRNEQFF TGTGCCAGCAGCTTCGGGAGGAATGAGCAGTTCTTC
few TRBJ1-3 TRBD1 TRBV2 CASSRRDRGGNTIYF TGTGCCAGCAGCCGCCGGGACAGGGGAGGTAACACCATATATTTT
. TRBJ1-6 . TRBV13 CASSLGNSPLHF TGTGCCAGCAGCCTTGGTAATTCACCCCTCCACTTT
. TRBJ1-2 . TRBV6-4 CASSDSTGKSGYTF TGTGCCAGCAGTGACTCGACCGGGAAGAGTGGCTACACCTTC
. TRBJ1-3 . TRBV9 CASSVSRRTKGGDTIYF TGTGCCAGCAGCGTCTCTCGGAGGACTAAAGGAGGGGACACCATATATTTT
. TRBJ2-3 TRBD1 TRBV4-1 CASSQWTGTGGRTDTQYF TGCGCCAGCAGCCAATGGACCGGGACAGGGGGGAGGACAGATACGCAGTATTTT
. TRBJ2-1 TRBD1 TRBV19 CASSIGTGGNEQFF TGTGCCAGTAGTATAGGGACAGGGGGCAATGAGCAGTTCTTC
few TRBJ1-1 . TRBV13 CASSHLRWGEGAFF TGTGCCAGCAGCCATTTGCGTTGGGGGGAAGGCGCTTTCTTT
. TRBJ2-7 . TRBV27 CASSFRGLVYEQYF TGTGCCAGCAGTTTTCGGGGATTAGTCTACGAGCAGTACTTC
. TRBJ2-1 TRBD2 TRBV19 CASSIDPVGLANEQFF TGTGCCAGTAGTATAGATCCGGTGGGACTAGCAAATGAGCAGTTCTTC
. TRBJ1-2 TRBD1 TRBV2 CASSPGGGYTF TGTGCCAGCAGCCCAGGGGGTGGCTACACCTTC
. TRBJ1-5 . TRBV1 CTSSHPTGEGGNQPQHF TGCACCAGCAGCCACCCGACAGGGGAAGGAGGCAATCAGCCCCAGCATTTT
. TRBJ2-3 . TRBV9 CASSVRTLLTQYF TGTGCCAGCAGCGTACGGACTCTGCTTACGCAGTATTTT
few TRBJ2-5 . TRBV15 CATSRDKGQETQYF TGTGCCACCAGCAGAGATAAGGGTCAAGAGACCCAGTACTTC
. TRBJ2-7 TRBD1 TRBV11-1 CASGQGANEQYF TGTGCCAGCGGGCAGGGGGCAAACGAGCAGTACTTC
. TRBJ2-7 TRBD2 TRBV29-1 CSVSGLAGGYEQYF TGCAGCGTTTCTGGACTAGCGGGAGGGTACGAGCAGTACTTC
. TRBJ1-1 . TRBV29-1 CSVLQEPLNTEAFF TGCAGCGTCCTACAGGAGCCCCTGAACACTGAAGCTTTCTTT
. TRBJ2-7 TRBD1 TRBV2 CASSETGQGYAYEQYF TGTGCCAGCAGTGAAACCGGACAGGGCTACGCCTACGAGCAGTACTTC
. TRBJ2-7 . TRBV5-1 CASSLVTGFEQYF TGCGCCAGCAGCTTGGTTACAGGGTTCGAGCAGTACTTC
. TRBJ1-6 . TRBV18 CASSPAGRMGSYNSPLHF TGTGCCAGCTCACCAGCCGGCCGAATGGGTTCCTATAATTCACCCCTCCACTTT
. TRBJ2-1 . TRBV6-1 CASSRAGNEQFF TGTGCCAGCAGTAGGGCGGGCAATGAGCAGTTCTTC
few TRBJ2-7 . TRBV11-2 CATPRTYEQYF TGTGCCACCCCCAGGACCTACGAGCAGTACTTC
. TRBJ2-7 . TRBV19 CASSIDRGGPYEQYF TGTGCCAGTAGTATAGATCGAGGAGGTCCCTACGAGCAGTACTTC
. TRBJ1-2 . TRBV6-5 CASSYSYQSLFYGYTF TGTGCCAGCAGTTACTCTTATCAGTCACTTTTCTATGGCTACACCTTC
few TRBJ2-3 . TRBV9 CASSVSAGTDTQYF TGTGCCAGCAGCGTAAGCGCAGGGACAGATACGCAGTATTTT
. TRBJ2-2 . TRBV2 CASSARVMGGELFF TGTGCCAGCAGCGCAAGAGTGATGGGCGGGGAGCTGTTTTTT
. TRBJ1-2 . TRBV4-1 CASSQPTGHYGYTF TGCGCCAGCAGCCAACCAACAGGGCACTATGGCTACACCTTC
few TRBJ2-7 . TRBV20-1 CSASRTDEQYF TGCAGCGCGTCGAGGACCGACGAGCAGTACTTC
. TRBJ2-6 . TRBV9 CASSVGAGARSPGANVLTF TGTGCCAGCAGCGTAGGGGCAGGGGCGCGGTCCCCTGGGGCCAACGTCCTGACTTTC
. TRBJ2-6 . TRBV27 CASSRSGANVLTF TGTGCCAGCAGTCGCTCTGGGGCCAACGTCCTGACTTTC
. TRBJ1-1 TRBD1 TRBV11-1 CASSIWTGGNTEAFF TGTGCCAGCAGCATATGGACAGGGGGGAACACTGAAGCTTTCTTT